The 23 T cell receptor beta chains listed next were all sequenced from one sample in a study of T-cell reconstitution after alpha-beta-depleted transplantation in children. Unique molecular identifiers were incorporated when the TCRbeta library was constructed. MiXCR, applied by TCRdb to the PCR reads, yields one record per CDR3 protein. Among 700,000 or so distinct CDR3 sequences, around 12% were seen once, and the ten largest hold 0.79%. Source: PBMCs, taken before TCRalphabeta/CD19-depleted stem cell transplant. The receptors here all came from a girl aged 2-9 years with congenital amegakaryocytic thrombocytopenia, due to receive a stem cell transplant.

This clonotype was counted ten times or more. This chain uses TRBV28 with TRBJ2-5; no clear D gene. Trimming pared 1 base from V and 5 bases from J, leaving 17 bases between. The CDR3 loop spans 16 amino acids. Germline CDR1 and CDR2: MDHEN and SYDVKM. The CDR3 DNA is TGTGCCAGCAGTTTATCGTCCCAGGTGGCTCTGGAGACCCAGTACTTC. This translates into CASSLSSQVALETQYF.

The V call is TRBV20-1, the J call TRBJ2-7, with TRBD1 as a possible D gene (5 bases). Germline V gene data show CDR1 as DFQATT and CDR2 as SNEGSKA (reference sequence). This CDR3 is 16 amino acids long. Trimming pared 1 base from V and 0 bases from J, leaving 16 bases between. Here the CDR3 DNA reads TGCAGTGCTAGAGCGGACAAAGGTTTCAGCTCCTACGAGCAGTACTTC. Its protein is CSARADKGFSSYEQYF.

J is TRBJ2-7 and V is TRBV15; the match to TRBD2 covers 7 bases. Germline CDR1 is LNHNV and CDR2 is YYDKDF (reference sequence). The V segment lost 3 bases and the J segment 7 bases; nucleotides outside the gene matches: 15. The CDR3 loop spans 16 amino acids. This chain's CDR3 is CATSRSETSVFWEQYF. Here the CDR3 DNA reads TGTGCCACCAGCAGGTCCGAAACTAGCGTTTTCTGGGAGCAGTACTTC. The full variable domain, its missing parts supplied by reference TRBV15 and TRBJ2-7, is DAMVIQNPRYQVTQFGKPVTLSCSQTLNHNVMYWYQQKSSQAPKLLFHYYDKDFNNEADTPDNFQSRRPNTSFCFLDIRSPGLGDTAMYLCATSRSETSVFWEQYFGPGTRLTVT.

This clonotype was counted only a few times. The chain couples TRBV6-1 to TRBJ2-3; 7 nucleotides match TRBD2. This CDR3 comprises 15 residues. Germline V gene lookup returns CDR1 MNHNS and CDR2 SASEGT. The J segment lost 0 bases and the V segment lost 6 bases, leaving 6 bases of the junction unmatched. This CDR3 reads CASSLAVKSTDTQYF. CDR3 DNA: TGTGCCAGCAGCCTAGCGGTGAAAAGCACAGATACGCAGTATTTT.

This clonotype has at least ten counts. The rearrangement joins TRBV5-5 to TRBJ2-2, with D perhaps matching TRBD2 (6 bases). CDR3 length: 16 residues. Germline V CDR1 and CDR2: SGHKS, YYEKEE (reference sequence). Trimming cost V 5 bases and J 9 bases, with 23 bases left between them. Here the CDR3 reads CASRPPGLGADRELFF. The DNA for the CDR3 is TGTGCCAGCAGACCCCCGGGACTCGGAGCGGATAGGGAGCTGTTTTTT.

Many counts were recorded for this clonotype. The chain carries TRBV5-1 and TRBJ2-3, with 9 bases that match TRBD1. This CDR3 region has 16 residues. The V and J ends lost 4 bases and 3 bases, in that order; junction bases with no gene match: 9. The germline gives CDR1 SGHRS, CDR2 YFSETQ. This CDR3 reads CASSTRDRVITDTQYF. In DNA form, the CDR3 reads TGCGCCAGCAGCACCCGGGACAGGGTTATTACAGATACGCAGTATTTT.

There are many counts of this clonotype. V gene TRBV20-1 combines with J gene TRBJ2-1; 10 bases match TRBD2. CDR1 and CDR2 from the germline V gene are DFQATT and SNEGSKA (reference sequence). There are 14 residues in the CDR3. V was pared by 3 bases and J by 10 bases, with 9 bases of the junction left unmatched. The chain's CDR3 is CSASGSSGSEEQFF. DNA of the CDR3: TGCAGTGCTAGTGGGTCTAGCGGGAGCGAAGAGCAGTTCTTC.

This CDR3 is CASSLDFLSDEQFF. The CDR3, as DNA: TGCGCCAGCAGCTTGGATTTCCTATCCGATGAGCAGTTCTTC. V gene TRBV5-1 combines with J gene TRBJ2-1; D uncertain. The CDR3 length is 14 residues. Germline V gives CDR1 SGHRS, CDR2 YFSETQ. Between the trimmed V and J ends, which lost 0 bases and 8 bases, there was a span of 12 bases.

This clonotype was recorded a few times. This chain joins TRBV20-1 and TRBJ2-1; D tentatively reads TRBD1 or TRBD2 (5 bases each). Germline lookup yields CDR1 DFQATT and CDR2 SNEGSKA (reference sequence). The CDR3 length is 13 residues. V gave up 5 bases and J gave up 9 bases, with 17 bases separating them. Here the CDR3 reads CSAPGTRGSEQFF. The CDR3 DNA reads as TGCAGTGCTCCCGGGACCCGGGGCTCTGAGCAGTTCTTC.

This clonotype occurred many times. V gene TRBV5-1 combines with J gene TRBJ1-2; D uncertain. Trimming left V 5 bases short and J 4 bases short, with 18 bases between. Germline lookup yields CDR1 SGHRS and CDR2 YFSETQ. CDR3 size: 15 residues. The CDR3 region is CASSLMDGNIYGYTF. The DNA of the CDR3 is TGCGCCAGCAGTTTAATGGACGGGAACATCTATGGCTACACCTTC.

In its sample, this clonotype was seen a few times. The CDR3 coding sequence is TGTGCCAGCAGTTACGACTCTGGGGCCAACGTCCTGACTTTC. Residues: CASSYDSGANVLTF. The rearrangement links TRBV6-2 or TRBV6-3 to TRBJ2-6; D remains ambiguous. V lost 2 bases and J 0 bases, leaving 2 bases between the germline ends. The CDR3 consists of 14 residues. Germline values: CDR1 MNHEY, CDR2 SVGEGT.

This clonotype was counted ten times or more. The CDR3 DNA sequence: TGCGCCAGCAGCTTGGAGGGTGTTGGCTACAATGAGCAGTTCTTC. Protein product: CASSLEGVGYNEQFF. The genes are TRBV5-1 and TRBJ2-1; the D is unclear. V was shortened by 0 bases and J by 3 bases, with 10 bases between the two germline ends. The CDR3 covers 15 residues. Germline loops: CDR1 SGHRS, CDR2 YFSETQ.

This clonotype was found many times. The chain has TRBV5-1 and TRBJ2-4, with D unresolved. V dropped 0 bases and J dropped 2 bases, with 6 bases sitting between them. CDR3 size: 14 residues. Looked up from germline, CDR1 is SGHRS and CDR2 is YFSETQ. The CDR3 protein is CASSLERSKNIQYF. In DNA, the CDR3 is TGCGCCAGCAGCTTGGAACGGTCCAAAAACATTCAGTACTTC. The full variable domain, with the rest looked up from reference TRBV5-1 and TRBJ2-4, is KAGVTQTPRYLIKTRGQQVTLSCSPISGHRSVSWYQQTPGQGLQFLFEYFSETQRNKGNFPGRFSGRQFSNSRSEMNVSTLELGDSALYLCASSLERSKNIQYFGAGTRLSVL.

This chain joins TRBV7-6 and TRBJ2-1; TRBD2 is a possible D gene (6 bases). V shed 5 bases and J shed 1 base, with 12 bases lying between them. The CDR3 runs 15 residues. Germline lookup yields CDR1 SGHVS and CDR2 FNYEAQ. The CDR3 nucleotides are TGTGCCAGCAGCCCCGGGAGATTTTCCTACAATGAGCAGTTCTTC. This codes for CASSPGRFSYNEQFF.

The J gene is TRBJ2-7, the V gene TRBV20-1; 10 bases are a match to TRBD2. The germline V gene has CDR1 DFQATT and CDR2 SNEGSKA (reference sequence). Losses at the gene ends were 3 bases for V and 3 bases for J; bases not matched to a gene: 8. This CDR3 is 15 amino acids long. Here the CDR3 DNA reads TGCAGTGCTAGCCTGGCCGGGACTAGCGACTACGAGCAGTACTTC. Translation gives CSASLAGTSDYEQYF.

The chain employs TRBV27 and TRBJ1-2, with a weak D call TRBD1 (5 bases). The CDR3 consists of 14 residues. Trimming took off 5 bases at V and 3 bases at J, with 13 bases between the two ends. In germline, CDR1 is MNHEY, CDR2 SMNVEV (reference sequence). As DNA, the CDR3 is TGTGCCAGCAGTAAACTCCTAGGGGACTATGGCTACACCTTC. It specifies CASSKLLGDYGYTF.

A few counts support this clonotype. The chain has TRBV18 and TRBJ2-1; D tentatively reads TRBD1 or TRBD2 (5 bases each). Trimming stripped 5 bases from V and 5 bases from J, with 16 bases between. The CDR3 consists of 15 residues. CDR1 is KGHSH, CDR2 LQKENI, per germline. CDR3 residues: CASSARDRDNNEQFF. In DNA, the CDR3 is TGTGCCAGCTCAGCGAGGGACCGCGACAACAATGAGCAGTTCTTC.

This clonotype appeared many times. The chain joins TRBV28 to TRBJ2-3; D is possibly TRBD1 or TRBD2 (6 bases each). The V end was cut by 7 bases, the J end by 7 bases, with 30 bases between. Germline-derived CDR1 and CDR2 are MDHEN and SYDVKM. CDR3 length equals 18 residues. This CDR3 reads CASTSPNVLGGPLHTQYF. CDR3 in DNA: TGTGCCAGCACCTCACCAAATGTCCTCGGGGGCCCGCTACATACGCAGTATTTT.

This clonotype has ten or more counts. CDR3 loop: CSVSGYQETQYF. The CDR3 bases are TGCAGCGTCAGCGGATATCAAGAGACCCAGTACTTC. V gene TRBV29-1 combines with J gene TRBJ2-5, with a weak D call TRBD2 (5 bases). The V end was cut by 6 bases, the J end by 2 bases, with 10 bases between. CDR3 size: 12 residues. CDR1 SQVTM and CDR2 ANQGSEA come from the germline V gene.

The rearrangement links TRBV7-9 to TRBJ1-2; D is uncertain. The CDR3 consists of 12 residues. Germline-derived CDR1 and CDR2 are SEHNR and FQNEAQ (reference sequence). V was clipped by 8 bases and J by 8 bases, with 15 bases between them. CDR3 residues: CASAHADWGYTF. The CDR3, as DNA: TGTGCCAGCGCCCACGCCGACTGGGGCTACACCTTC. The complete variable domain, with remaining parts taken from reference TRBV7-9 and TRBJ1-2, reads DTGVSQNPRHKITKRGQNVTFRCDPISEHNRLYWYRQTLGQGPEFLTYFQNEAQLEKSRLLSDRFSAERPKGSFSTLEIQRTEQGDSAMYLCASAHADWGYTFGSGTRLTVV.

This clonotype was detected ten times or more. The V and J genes are TRBV15 and TRBJ1-5, with D uncertain. Germline CDR1 LNHNV, CDR2 YYDKDF (reference sequence). V dropped 1 base and J dropped 1 base, with 8 bases sitting between them. This CDR3 is built from 15 residues. The CDR3 sequence: CATSRVPLSNQPQHF. CDR3 DNA: TGTGCCACCAGCAGAGTCCCATTAAGCAATCAGCCCCAGCATTTT.

The rearrangement links TRBV7-9 to TRBJ1-1; the D is unclear. This CDR3 comprises 13 residues. In germline, CDR1 is SEHNR, CDR2 FQNEAQ (reference sequence). Trimming pared 0 bases from V and 5 bases from J, leaving 7 bases between. CDR3 coding DNA: TGTGCCAGCAGCTTAGCCAAGGTAACTGAAGCTTTCTTT. This sequence encodes CASSLAKVTEAFF.

Ten or more counts support this clonotype. CDR3 bases: TGTGCCAGCAGTATTGGACAGGGCAGAGCCGGGGAGCTGTTTTTT. It encodes CASSIGQGRAGELFF. This rearrangement joins TRBV27 to TRBJ2-2; 8 bases match TRBD1. J was trimmed by 6 bases and V by 5 bases; bases with no gene match: 8. Germline V gene lookup returns CDR1 MNHEY and CDR2 SMNVEV (reference sequence). The length of the CDR3 is 15 residues.